The T cell receptor (beta chain) under discussion was sequenced for a study of neurological immune-mediated disorders. Study-wide findings and caveats: Patients with HTLV-1-associated myelopathy showed the most TCR clonal expansion. Those with multiple sclerosis showed the least, falling below healthy controls.

Time point described: longitudinal time-point 3. The making of cDNA relied on 5'RACE with 10-nucleotide random UMIs. TCRdb recomputed calls from the 5' RACE reads with MiXCR, one row per CDR3 protein. The sample gives about 81,000 distinct CDR3 sequences, under 4.5% of which show up once; more than 5% is in the top ten. Many counts were recorded for this clonotype. Its cognate antigen is unknown. V was trimmed by 5 bases and J by 3 bases, leaving 11 bases between them. Germline loops: CDR1 SGHRS, CDR2 YFSETQ. The length of the CDR3 is 13 residues. The TCR sequence derives from an older woman with multiple sclerosis. The sequencing input was PBMCs. The rearrangement uses TRBV5-1 and TRBJ1-1, with D tentatively TRBD1 (6 bases). Written as DNA, the CDR3 is TGCGCCAGCAGGGCAGGGGCAGACACTGAAGCTTTCTTT. Translating it yields CASRAGADTEAFF. The full variable domain, with the rest looked up from reference TRBV5-1 and TRBJ1-1, is KAGVTQTPRYLIKTRGQQVTLSCSPISGHRSVSWYQQTPGQGLQFLFEYFSETQRNKGNFPGRFSGRQFSNSRSEMNVSTLELGDSALYLCASRAGADTEAFFGQGTRLTVV.